A selection of T cell receptor beta chains follows, all from one sample in a study of T cell repertoires in cytomegalovirus infection. TCRdb recomputed calls from the reads with MiXCR, one row per CDR3 protein. The table lists around 200,000 distinct CDR3 sequences, roughly 17% of them singletons. The sample was CD8+ T cells from PBMCs. These TCRs come from a human donor in good health (CMV status not recorded). Some clones in this sample may be carry-over from other donors' samples. CDR3s include the opening cysteine and the closing phenylalanine or tryptophan. A D gene is named only where the DNA matches it firmly. Not every row has a clone size; where given, it reads once, few, many or a size class.

cdr3_aa: CASSVQGAGANVLTF
cdr3_nt: TGTGCCAGCAGCGTCCAGGGGGCCGGGGCCAACGTCCTGACTTTC
v_call: TRBV5-5
d_call: TRBD1
clone_size: .
j_call: TRBJ2-6

cdr3_aa: CASSFPEALANNEQFF
cdr3_nt: TGTGCCAGCAGCTTCCCCGAAGCTCTCGCTAACAATGAGCAGTTCTTC
v_call: TRBV7-6
d_call: .
clone_size: few
j_call: TRBJ2-1

cdr3_aa: CASSLLPTGAVYNEQFF
cdr3_nt: TGTGCCAGCAGCCTTCTTCCGACAGGGGCTGTCTACAATGAGCAGTTCTTC
v_call: TRBV7-9
d_call: TRBD1
clone_size: few
j_call: TRBJ2-1

cdr3_aa: CASRDTGGAFF
cdr3_nt: TGTGCCAGCAGGGATACAGGGGGGGCTTTCTTT
v_call: TRBV7-4
d_call: TRBD1
clone_size: .
j_call: TRBJ1-1

cdr3_aa: CASSRRDEIGNTIYF
cdr3_nt: TGTGCCAGTAGTAGAAGGGATGAAATTGGAAACACCATATATTTT
v_call: TRBV19
d_call: .
clone_size: few
j_call: TRBJ1-3

cdr3_aa: CASSLRDNNQPQHF
cdr3_nt: TGTGCCAGCAGCCTCCGGGATAACAATCAGCCCCAGCATTTT
v_call: TRBV7-2
d_call: .
clone_size: few
j_call: TRBJ1-5

cdr3_aa: CASSFLPIFDSYTEAFF
cdr3_nt: TGTGCCAGCAGTTTCCTACCAATTTTTGACTCGTACACTGAAGCTTTCTTT
v_call: TRBV12-3/TRBV12-4
d_call: .
clone_size: .
j_call: TRBJ1-1

cdr3_aa: CASSQGRVDEQFF
cdr3_nt: TGTGCCAGCAGCCAGGGACGGGTCGATGAGCAGTTCTTC
v_call: TRBV7-2
d_call: .
clone_size: .
j_call: TRBJ2-1

cdr3_aa: CSVRDRLHEQFF
cdr3_nt: TGCAGCGTACGGGACAGGCTCCATGAGCAGTTCTTC
v_call: TRBV29-1
d_call: TRBD1
clone_size: few
j_call: TRBJ2-1

cdr3_aa: CAIIDVSLEQYF
cdr3_nt: TGTGCCATCATAGACGTCTCCTTGGAGCAGTACTTC
v_call: TRBV2
d_call: .
clone_size: once
j_call: TRBJ2-7

cdr3_aa: CASSQDTSGAVTGELFF
cdr3_nt: TGCGCCAGCAGCCAAGATACTAGCGGGGCGGTCACCGGGGAGCTGTTTTTT
v_call: TRBV4-3
d_call: TRBD2
clone_size: few
j_call: TRBJ2-2

cdr3_aa: CSAFLWQKTGELFF
cdr3_nt: TGCAGCGCCTTCCTGTGGCAGAAGACCGGGGAGCTGTTTTTT
v_call: TRBV29-1
d_call: .
clone_size: .
j_call: TRBJ2-2

cdr3_aa: CASSLGPSGGTSDTQYF
cdr3_nt: TGTGCCAGCAGTTTAGGGCCTAGCGGTGGAACTTCAGATACGCAGTATTTT
v_call: TRBV28
d_call: TRBD2
clone_size: .
j_call: TRBJ2-3

cdr3_aa: CSVDSGSSYNEQFF
cdr3_nt: TGCAGCGTTGATTCTGGTAGCTCCTACAATGAGCAGTTCTTC
v_call: TRBV29-1
d_call: .
clone_size: .
j_call: TRBJ2-1

cdr3_aa: CASPTVGYEQYF
cdr3_nt: TGTGCCAGCCCGACGGTAGGATACGAGCAGTACTTC
v_call: TRBV7-8
d_call: .
clone_size: many
j_call: TRBJ2-7

cdr3_aa: CASSRGTADTQYF
cdr3_nt: TGCGCCAGCAGCCGGGGGACCGCAGATACGCAGTATTTT
v_call: TRBV4-1
d_call: .
clone_size: .
j_call: TRBJ2-3

cdr3_aa: CASSPNGANVLTF
cdr3_nt: TGTGCCAGCAGCCCTAATGGGGCCAACGTCCTGACTTTC
v_call: TRBV7-6
d_call: .
clone_size: .
j_call: TRBJ2-6

cdr3_aa: CASSGQGAYNSPLHF
cdr3_nt: TGTGCCAGCAGCGGACAGGGGGCCTATAATTCACCCCTCCACTTT
v_call: TRBV27
d_call: TRBD1
clone_size: .
j_call: TRBJ1-6

cdr3_aa: CASSSSGLVTDEQYF
cdr3_nt: TGTGCCAGCAGTTCCTCAGGACTGGTTACGGACGAGCAGTACTTC
v_call: TRBV6-6
d_call: .
clone_size: few
j_call: TRBJ2-7

cdr3_aa: CASNPGTGDNYGYTF
cdr3_nt: TGTGCCAGCAATCCTGGGACAGGGGACAACTATGGCTACACCTTC
v_call: TRBV27
d_call: TRBD1
clone_size: few
j_call: TRBJ1-2

cdr3_aa: CASSLGGANEQFF
cdr3_nt: TGTGCCAGCAGCTTAGGAGGAGCGAATGAGCAGTTCTTC
v_call: TRBV7-6
d_call: .
clone_size: .
j_call: TRBJ2-1

cdr3_aa: CASTRGDPFYGYTF
cdr3_nt: TGTGCCAGCACTCGTGGGGACCCCTTTTATGGCTACACCTTC
v_call: TRBV28
d_call: .
clone_size: once
j_call: TRBJ1-2

cdr3_aa: CASSLGSGQVVTDTQYF
cdr3_nt: TGTGCCAGCAGCTTAGGTTCCGGACAGGTTGTCACAGATACGCAGTATTTT
v_call: TRBV7-6
d_call: TRBD1
clone_size: .
j_call: TRBJ2-3

cdr3_aa: CASSLDGVLDEQFF
cdr3_nt: TGTGCCAGCAGCTTAGACGGGGTTCTGGATGAGCAGTTCTTC
v_call: TRBV7-8
d_call: .
clone_size: few
j_call: TRBJ2-1

cdr3_aa: CASSYGRGTDTQYF
cdr3_nt: TGTGCCAGCAGTTACGGGCGGGGGACAGATACGCAGTATTTT
v_call: TRBV6-2/TRBV6-3
d_call: TRBD2
clone_size: .
j_call: TRBJ2-3

cdr3_aa: CASSLVQGLEAFF
cdr3_nt: TGTGCCAGCAGCCTGGTCCAGGGACTTGAAGCTTTCTTT
v_call: TRBV6-6
d_call: .
clone_size: .
j_call: TRBJ1-1

cdr3_aa: CSARDEAGNLGEQYF
cdr3_nt: TGCAGTGCTAGAGATGAGGCGGGTAACTTGGGCGAGCAGTACTTC
v_call: TRBV20-1
d_call: .
clone_size: .
j_call: TRBJ2-7

cdr3_aa: CASSVNRGLNEKLFF
cdr3_nt: TGTGCCAGCAGCGTCAACAGGGGCCTTAATGAAAAACTGTTTTTT
v_call: TRBV7-2
d_call: TRBD1
clone_size: many
j_call: TRBJ1-4

cdr3_aa: CASSLGLPYSNQPQHF
cdr3_nt: TGTGCCAGCAGCCTGGGGCTGCCTTATAGCAATCAGCCCCAGCATTTT
v_call: TRBV6-1
d_call: .
clone_size: few
j_call: TRBJ1-5

cdr3_aa: CASSPQGNVRNQPQHF
cdr3_nt: TGTGCCAGCAGCCCACAGGGAAATGTAAGAAATCAGCCCCAGCATTTT
v_call: TRBV12-3/TRBV12-4
d_call: .
clone_size: few
j_call: TRBJ1-5

cdr3_aa: CSAPPGLAALSSYNEQFF
cdr3_nt: TGCAGTGCTCCGCCGGGACTAGCGGCCCTGAGCTCCTACAATGAGCAGTTCTTC
v_call: TRBV20-1
d_call: TRBD2
clone_size: .
j_call: TRBJ2-1

cdr3_aa: CASSLTFGENQPQHF
cdr3_nt: TGTGCCAGCAGTTTAACGTTCGGGGAAAATCAGCCCCAGCATTTT
v_call: TRBV28
d_call: .
clone_size: .
j_call: TRBJ1-5

cdr3_aa: CASSLLGPYEQYF
cdr3_nt: TGTGCCAGCAGTTTACTCGGCCCCTACGAGCAGTACTTC
v_call: TRBV28
d_call: .
clone_size: many
j_call: TRBJ2-7

cdr3_aa: CASSSPNLSYEQYF
cdr3_nt: TGTGCCAGCAGTTCCCCGAATTTGTCCTACGAGCAGTACTTC
v_call: TRBV12-3/TRBV12-4
d_call: .
clone_size: few
j_call: TRBJ2-7

cdr3_aa: CASNMDRGVTGELFF
cdr3_nt: TGTGCCAGCAATATGGACAGGGGGGTCACCGGGGAGCTGTTTTTT
v_call: TRBV12-3/TRBV12-4
d_call: TRBD1
clone_size: few
j_call: TRBJ2-2

cdr3_aa: CASRQNRDKGTYEQYF
cdr3_nt: TGTGCCAGCAGACAAAACCGGGACAAAGGGACCTACGAGCAGTACTTC
v_call: TRBV28
d_call: .
clone_size: few
j_call: TRBJ2-7

cdr3_aa: CASSSTGGDQPQHF
cdr3_nt: TGTGCCAGCAGTTCGACAGGGGGCGATCAGCCCCAGCATTTT
v_call: TRBV7-9
d_call: TRBD1
clone_size: .
j_call: TRBJ1-5

cdr3_aa: CASSSTTSDEQYF
cdr3_nt: TGTGCCAGCAGCTCGACTACCTCTGACGAGCAGTACTTC
v_call: TRBV7-9
d_call: .
clone_size: few
j_call: TRBJ2-7

cdr3_aa: CASSSPPPQGVWTEAFF
cdr3_nt: TGTGCCAGCAGCTCCCCCCCTCCTCAGGGAGTGTGGACTGAAGCTTTCTTT
v_call: TRBV7-9
d_call: .
clone_size: .
j_call: TRBJ1-1

cdr3_aa: CASSLDTFVNTGELFF
cdr3_nt: TGTGCCAGCAGCTTAGATACTTTTGTGAACACCGGGGAGCTGTTTTTT
v_call: TRBV7-8
d_call: .
clone_size: .
j_call: TRBJ2-2

cdr3_aa: CASSSDGGNTEAFF
cdr3_nt: TGTGCCAGCAGCTCCGATGGGGGGAACACTGAAGCTTTCTTT
v_call: TRBV7-2
d_call: .
clone_size: many
j_call: TRBJ1-1

cdr3_aa: CASREANTEAFF
cdr3_nt: TGTGCCAGTCGGGAGGCGAACACTGAAGCTTTCTTT
v_call: TRBV7-6
d_call: .
clone_size: .
j_call: TRBJ1-1

cdr3_aa: CASSDRDRGGYEQYF
cdr3_nt: TGTGCCAGCAGCGACCGGGACAGGGGTGGTTACGAGCAGTACTTC
v_call: TRBV11-2
d_call: TRBD1
clone_size: .
j_call: TRBJ2-7

cdr3_aa: CASSQRGEKLFF
cdr3_nt: TGCGCCAGCAGCCAACGGGGGGAAAAACTGTTTTTT
v_call: TRBV4-1
d_call: .
clone_size: few
j_call: TRBJ1-4

cdr3_aa: CASTSLVTSTDTQYF
cdr3_nt: TGTGCCAGCACCAGTCTAGTGACCTCCACAGATACGCAGTATTTT
v_call: TRBV18
d_call: .
clone_size: .
j_call: TRBJ2-3